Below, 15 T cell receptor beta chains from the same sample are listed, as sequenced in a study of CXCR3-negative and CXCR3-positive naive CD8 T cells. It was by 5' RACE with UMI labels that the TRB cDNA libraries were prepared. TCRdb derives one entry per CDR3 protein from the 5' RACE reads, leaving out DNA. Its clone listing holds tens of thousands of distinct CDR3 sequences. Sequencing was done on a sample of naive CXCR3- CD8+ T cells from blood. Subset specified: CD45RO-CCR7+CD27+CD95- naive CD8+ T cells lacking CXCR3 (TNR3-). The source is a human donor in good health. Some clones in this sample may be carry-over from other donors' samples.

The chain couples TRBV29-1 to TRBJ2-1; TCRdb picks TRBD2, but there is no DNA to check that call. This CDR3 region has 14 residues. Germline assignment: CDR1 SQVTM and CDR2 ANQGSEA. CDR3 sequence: CSVDSGRALNEQFF.

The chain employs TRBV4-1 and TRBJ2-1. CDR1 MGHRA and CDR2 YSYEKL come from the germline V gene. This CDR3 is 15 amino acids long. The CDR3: CASSQKYSSYNEQFF.

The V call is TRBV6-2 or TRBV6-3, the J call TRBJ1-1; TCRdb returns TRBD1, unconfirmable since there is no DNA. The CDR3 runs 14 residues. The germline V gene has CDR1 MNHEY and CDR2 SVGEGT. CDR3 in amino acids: CASSLLGTDSEAFF.

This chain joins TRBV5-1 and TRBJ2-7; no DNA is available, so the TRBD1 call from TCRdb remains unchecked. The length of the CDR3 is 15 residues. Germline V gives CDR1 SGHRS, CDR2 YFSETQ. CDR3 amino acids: CASSQGTGDFDEQYF.

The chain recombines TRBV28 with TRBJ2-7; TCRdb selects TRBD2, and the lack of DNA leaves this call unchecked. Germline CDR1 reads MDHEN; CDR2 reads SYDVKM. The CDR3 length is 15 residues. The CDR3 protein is CASSGSGRAHYEQYF.

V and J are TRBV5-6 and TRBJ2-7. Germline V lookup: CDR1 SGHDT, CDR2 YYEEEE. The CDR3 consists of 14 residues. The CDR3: CASSRDKGSYEQYF.

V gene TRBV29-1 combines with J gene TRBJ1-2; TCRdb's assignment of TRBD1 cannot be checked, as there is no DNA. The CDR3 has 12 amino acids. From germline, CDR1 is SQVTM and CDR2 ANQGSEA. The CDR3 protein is CSVVEGLGGYTF.

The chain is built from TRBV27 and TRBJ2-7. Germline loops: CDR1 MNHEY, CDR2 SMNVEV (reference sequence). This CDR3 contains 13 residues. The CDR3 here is CASSLRSPYEQYF.

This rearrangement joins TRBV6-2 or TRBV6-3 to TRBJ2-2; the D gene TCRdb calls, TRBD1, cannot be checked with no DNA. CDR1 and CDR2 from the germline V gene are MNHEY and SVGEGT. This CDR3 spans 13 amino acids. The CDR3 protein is CASSQGWNGELFF.

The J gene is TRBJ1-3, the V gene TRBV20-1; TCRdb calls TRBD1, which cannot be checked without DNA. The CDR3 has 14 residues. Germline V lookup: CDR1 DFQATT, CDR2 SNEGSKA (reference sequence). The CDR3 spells CSANRGSSGNTIYF.

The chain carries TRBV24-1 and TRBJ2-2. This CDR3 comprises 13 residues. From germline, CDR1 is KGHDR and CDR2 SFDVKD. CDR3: CATSDTFGGELFF.

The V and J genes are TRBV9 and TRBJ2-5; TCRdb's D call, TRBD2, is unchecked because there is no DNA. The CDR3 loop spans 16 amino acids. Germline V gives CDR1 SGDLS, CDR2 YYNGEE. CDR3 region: CASSDPPGIGEGTQYF.

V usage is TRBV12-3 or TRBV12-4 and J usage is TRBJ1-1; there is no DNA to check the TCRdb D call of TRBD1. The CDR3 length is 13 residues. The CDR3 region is CASSWTGGTEAFF.

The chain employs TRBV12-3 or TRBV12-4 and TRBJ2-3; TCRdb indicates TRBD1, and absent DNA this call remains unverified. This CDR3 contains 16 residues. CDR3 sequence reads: CASRKSSRDSTDTQYF.

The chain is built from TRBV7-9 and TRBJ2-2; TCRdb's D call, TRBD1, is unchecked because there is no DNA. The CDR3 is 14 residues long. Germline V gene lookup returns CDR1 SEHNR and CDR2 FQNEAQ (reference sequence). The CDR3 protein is CASSPGTATGELFF.